A single sample is the source of the 28 T cell receptor beta chains below, sequenced in a study of blood T cell repertoires in COVID-19. Profiling relied on immunoSEQ multiplex PCR, and the TCRdb table lists in-frame clones only, not all of them. The repertoire includes about 210,000 clones, 84% of them detected once, and 7.6% sits in the top ten. Sequenced sample: peripheral blood. The receptors were gathered from a woman aged 50 to 60 with active or convalescent COVID-19.

V usage is TRBV7-9 and J usage is TRBJ1-2; unclear D gene. The CDR3 has 15 amino acids. The V end lost 5 bases, the J end lost 5 bases, and 18 bases lay between the germline ends. Germline V CDR1 and CDR2: SEHNR, FQNEAQ (reference sequence). DNA of the CDR3: TGTGCCAGCAGCGCCTCTCGGAGGGTGGGGTATGGCTACACCTTC. Encoded protein: CASSASRRVGYGYTF.

The chain links TRBV10-2 to TRBJ2-1; 11 bases line up with TRBD2. Germline CDR1 reads WSHSY; CDR2 reads SAAADI. The CDR3 totals 14 residues. The V and J ends lost 4 bases and 5 bases, in that order; junction bases with no gene match: 1. The CDR3 loop is CASSVAGGDNEQFF. Written as DNA, the CDR3 is TGCGCCAGCAGTGTAGCGGGGGGGGACAATGAGCAGTTCTTC.

The rearrangement links TRBV7-8 to TRBJ1-6, with 8 bases identical to TRBD1. CDR1 and CDR2 from the germline V gene are SGHVS and FQNEAQ. This CDR3 is built from 16 residues. Losses at the gene ends were 0 bases for V and 10 bases for J; bases not matched to a gene: 8. The CDR3 bases are TGTGCCAGCAGCTTAGCCGGACAGGGATCTCAATCACCCCTCCACTTT. This codes for CASSLAGQGSQSPLHF.

About this clone: The DNA is left out, because the CDR3 cannot be placed on it with certainty; the CDR3 is given as TCRdb lists it. The chain joins TRBV27 to TRBJ2-5; the table's D call TRBD2 went unverified against the DNA. Germline CDR1 reads MNHEY; CDR2 reads SMNVEV (reference sequence). The CDR3 region is 15 residues in length, termini included. The CDR3 reads CASSTSPGLQETQYF.

The chain has TRBV29-1 and TRBJ1-4; 8 bases are a match to TRBD1. The germline V gene has CDR1 SQVTM and CDR2 ANQGSEA. CDR3 size: 12 residues. This CDR3 reads CSGQGADEKLFF. CDR3 in DNA: TGCAGTGGACAGGGTGCGGATGAAAAACTGTTTTTT.

The V call is TRBV11-2, the J call TRBJ1-4; 7 positions match TRBD1. In germline, CDR1 is SGHAT, CDR2 FQNNGV. The J segment lost 4 bases and the V segment lost 5 bases, leaving 10 bases of the junction unmatched. This CDR3 has 16 amino acids. CDR3 loop: CASSPTGTAYNEKLFF. In DNA form, the CDR3 reads TGTGCCAGCAGCCCAACCGGGACAGCCTATAATGAAAAACTGTTTTTT.

The chain combines TRBV3-1 (or the pseudogene TRBV3-2) with TRBJ1-2; 7 nucleotides align to TRBD1. The germline V gene has CDR1 LGHDT and CDR2 YNNKEL (reference sequence). Trimming removed 4 bases from V and 5 bases from J; junction bases left unmatched: 4. The CDR3 runs 13 residues. CDR3 residues: CASSPGQAYGYTF. The CDR3 DNA sequence: TGTGCCAGCAGCCCCGGACAGGCATATGGCTACACCTTC.

The genes are TRBV24-1 and TRBJ1-6; a weak D match, TRBD1 (5 bases). The germline V gene has CDR1 KGHDR and CDR2 SFDVKD. This CDR3 has 15 amino acids. With 5 bases removed from V and 7 bases from J, the gap between germline ends came to 14 bases. CDR3 coding DNA: TGTGCCACCAGTGGCGGCGGGACGGTAAATTCACCCCTCCACTTT. Amino acid sequence: CATSGGGTVNSPLHF.

The V call is TRBV11-2, the J call TRBJ2-7, with 9 bases lining up with TRBD1. CDR1 SGHAT and CDR2 FQNNGV come from the germline V gene. V shed 5 bases and J 6 bases; nucleotides not matched to a gene: 8. The CDR3 is 14 amino acids. CDR3 in amino acids: CASSRTGGFGEQYF. The CDR3 nucleotides read TGTGCCAGCAGCCGTACAGGGGGCTTTGGCGAGCAGTACTTC.

In DNA form, the CDR3 reads TGTGCCAGCATCGCTGGAAACACCATATATTTT. Translated, it gives CASIAGNTIYF. The chain couples TRBV6-5 to TRBJ1-3; D is unclear. Trimming pared 7 bases from V and 2 bases from J, leaving 3 bases between. CDR3 length equals 11 residues. Germline CDR1 and CDR2: MNHEY and SVGAGI.

This chain uses TRBV3-1 (or the pseudogene TRBV3-2) with TRBJ1-4; no definite D call. The CDR3 spans 12 residues. The V end was cut by 2 bases, the J end by 8 bases, with 6 bases between. The germline V gene encodes CDR1 LGHDT and CDR2 YNNKEL (reference sequence). The DNA of the CDR3 is TGTGCCAGCAGCCAATTGGGCGAAAAACTGTTTTTT. This gives the protein CASSQLGEKLFF.

The CDR3 reads CASSSVGGGWYEKLFF. In DNA, the CDR3 is TGTGCCAGCAGTTCCGTTGGGGGGGGCTGGTATGAAAAACTGTTTTTT. The gene calls are TRBV28 and TRBJ1-4; possible D gene TRBD1, 6 bases. The CDR3 sequence is 16 residues long. Deletions cut 4 bases from V and 6 bases from J, with 18 bases between. The germline V gene has CDR1 MDHEN and CDR2 SYDVKM.

The chain is built from TRBV5-4 and TRBJ2-1; weak D call: TRBD2 (5 bases). Germline CDR1 reads SGHNT; CDR2 reads YYREEE (reference sequence). This CDR3 has 15 residues. Deletions cut 0 bases from V and 6 bases from J, with 13 bases between. CDR3 sequence (DNA): TGTGCCAGCAGCTTGGGGCACGGGAAGGTCAATGAGCAGTTCTTC. Protein sequence: CASSLGHGKVNEQFF.

The chain couples TRBV11-2 to TRBJ1-6; 8 bases align to TRBD1. CDR1 is SGHAT, CDR2 FQNNGV, per germline. This CDR3 contains 16 residues. Trimming removed 0 bases from V and 9 bases from J; junction bases left unmatched: 7. This CDR3 is CASSLDSGGLGSPLHF. The CDR3, as DNA: TGTGCCAGCAGCTTAGATTCAGGGGGCTTAGGTTCACCCCTCCACTTT.

The chain is built from TRBV6-6 and TRBJ2-7; weak D call: TRBD2 (6 bases). Germline V lookup: CDR1 MNHNY, CDR2 SVGAGI (reference sequence). V was shortened by 2 bases and J by 2 bases, with 7 bases between the two germline ends. The CDR3 contains 13 residues. CDR3 protein: CASSYRETYEQYF. DNA of the CDR3: TGTGCCAGCAGTTACCGGGAGACCTACGAGCAGTACTTC.

V and J are TRBV11-2 and TRBJ2-2; 9 bases align to TRBD2. Germline lookup yields CDR1 SGHAT and CDR2 FQNNGV. The CDR3 is 15 amino acids. Trimming at V came to 4 bases and at J to 7 bases, leaving 7 bases not matched to a gene. CDR3 residues: CASSSPSRGGGELFF. CDR3 DNA: TGTGCCAGCAGCTCCCCTTCGCGGGGGGGCGGGGAGCTGTTTTTT.

The V and J genes are TRBV11-2 and TRBJ2-5; TRBD1 matches at 9 bases. The V and J ends lost 6 bases and 5 bases, in that order; junction bases with no gene match: 4. From germline, CDR1 is SGHAT and CDR2 FQNNGV. This CDR3 region has 13 residues. CDR3 residues: CASSFGTGETQYF. The CDR3 DNA reads as TGTGCCAGCAGTTTCGGGACAGGGGAGACCCAGTACTTC.

The J gene is TRBJ2-5, the V gene TRBV20-1, with TRBD2 identical over 11 bases. The CDR3 is made up of 14 amino acids. V lost 3 bases to trimming and J lost 5 bases; unmatched junction nucleotides: 5. From germline, CDR1 is DFQATT and CDR2 SNEGSKA (reference sequence). CDR3 in amino acids: CSASSSGGRETQYF. The CDR3 DNA sequence: TGCAGTGCTAGTTCTAGCGGGGGGAGGGAGACCCAGTACTTC.

This chain uses TRBV23-1 with TRBJ1-6; TRBD1 agrees at 7 bases. TRBV23-1 is known as an ORF, though its function is uncertain. V lost 2 bases, J lost 2 bases, and 6 bases stayed unmatched. The CDR3 runs 17 residues. The CDR3 DNA is TGCGCCAGCAGTCAACTGGACAGGAGAACCTATAATTCACCCCTCCACTTT. Amino acids: CASSQLDRRTYNSPLHF.

The V and J genes are TRBV2 and TRBJ2-3; 13 bases map to TRBD2. Trimming removed 6 bases from V and 1 base from J; junction bases left unmatched: 4. This CDR3 comprises 16 residues. Germline V gives CDR1 SNHLY, CDR2 FYNNEI. The DNA of the CDR3 is TGTGCCAGCAGCCGGACTAGCGGGAGCGGCACAGATACGCAGTATTTT. Protein product: CASSRTSGSGTDTQYF. The full variable domain, completed using reference TRBV2 and TRBJ2-3, is EPEVTQTPSHQVTQMGQEVILRCVPISNHLYFYWYRQILGQKVEFLVSFYNNEISEKSEIFDDQFSVERPDGSNFTLKIRSTKLEDSAMYFCASSRTSGSGTDTQYFGPGTRLTVL.

This clone showed up just a few times. V gene TRBV28 combines with J gene TRBJ1-3, with D unresolved. CDR3 length: 13 residues. Looked up from germline, CDR1 is MDHEN and CDR2 is SYDVKM. V gave up 5 bases and J gave up 4 bases, with 9 bases separating them. Here the CDR3 DNA reads TGTGCCAGCAGTCCCCCACAGGGAAACACCATATATTTT. Protein sequence: CASSPPQGNTIYF.

V and J are TRBV7-6 and TRBJ2-3; a possible D gene is TRBD2 (6 bases). Germline CDR1 and CDR2: SGHVS and FNYEAQ. The CDR3 runs 13 residues. V lost 2 bases to trimming and J lost 8 bases, with 11 bases between them. In DNA, the CDR3 is TGTGCCAGCAGCTTAAGCGGGTCAGCTACGCAGTATTTT. It specifies CASSLSGSATQYF.

The chain carries TRBV28 and TRBJ1-2, with D perhaps TRBD1 (6 bases). Germline V gene sequence: CDR1 MDHEN, CDR2 SYDVKM. The CDR3 length is 14 residues. Trimming shortened V by 6 bases and J by 4 bases, and 15 bases separated the two germline ends. CDR3 sequence reads: CASSAQGRSYGYTF. CDR3 nucleotide sequence: TGTGCCAGCAGCGCTCAGGGGCGAAGCTATGGCTACACCTTC.

The chain has TRBV4-1 and TRBJ1-6; 7 bases map to TRBD1. The V gene's germline CDR1 is MGHRA and CDR2 YSYEKL. The CDR3 consists of 18 residues. V was pared by 9 bases and J by 0 bases, with 14 bases of the junction left unmatched. The CDR3 sequence is CASRPRQGPSSYNSPLHF. CDR3 sequence (DNA): TGCGCCAGTCGCCCAAGACAGGGCCCGAGCTCCTATAATTCACCCCTCCACTTT.

The rearrangement uses TRBV19 and TRBJ1-1, with TRBD1 identical over 8 bases. V lost 6 bases to trimming and J lost 5 bases; unmatched junction nucleotides: 5. Germline-derived CDR1 and CDR2 are LNHDA and SQIVND (reference sequence). This CDR3 is 13 amino acids long. CDR3 region: CASRDREWTEAFF. CDR3 sequence (DNA): TGTGCCAGTAGGGACAGGGAATGGACTGAAGCTTTCTTT.

The chain employs TRBV29-1 and TRBJ1-2; D remains unclear. This CDR3 has 10 amino acids. V dropped 1 base and J dropped 7 bases, with 4 bases sitting between them. The germline CDR1 and CDR2 sequences are SQVTM and ANQGSEA. This CDR3 reads CSVEGPGYTF. The CDR3 DNA reads TGCAGCGTTGAAGGGCCTGGCTACACCTTC.

The chain is built from TRBV7-9 and TRBJ1-2; no clear D. The CDR3 length is 12 residues. Germline V gives CDR1 SEHNR, CDR2 FQNEAQ (reference sequence). V gave up 2 bases and J gave up 9 bases, with 10 bases separating them. CDR3 region: CASSLLPVRYTF. As DNA, the CDR3 is TGTGCCAGCAGCTTACTACCGGTACGCTACACCTTC.

The gene calls are TRBV7-9 and TRBJ1-1; no definite D call. V lost 5 bases, J lost 8 bases, and 15 bases lay in between. Germline values: CDR1 SEHNR, CDR2 FQNEAQ (reference sequence). The CDR3 has 13 amino acids. The CDR3: CASSLTMTAEAFF. Written as DNA, the CDR3 is TGTGCCAGCAGCCTGACAATGACCGCGGAAGCTTTCTTT.